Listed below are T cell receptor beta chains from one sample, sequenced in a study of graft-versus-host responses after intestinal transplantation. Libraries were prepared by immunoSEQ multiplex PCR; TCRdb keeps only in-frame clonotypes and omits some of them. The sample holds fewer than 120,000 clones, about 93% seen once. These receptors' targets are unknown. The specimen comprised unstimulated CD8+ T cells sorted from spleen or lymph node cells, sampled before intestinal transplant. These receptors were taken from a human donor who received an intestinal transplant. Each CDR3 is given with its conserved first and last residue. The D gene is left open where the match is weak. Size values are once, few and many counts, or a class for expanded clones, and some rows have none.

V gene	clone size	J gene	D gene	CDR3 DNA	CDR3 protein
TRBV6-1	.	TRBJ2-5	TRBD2	TGTGCCAGCAGTGGGGAGGGGACGGAAGAGACCCAGTACTTC	CASSGEGTEETQYF
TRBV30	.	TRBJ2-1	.	TGTGCCTGGAGTGCGCCAGCTTTGAGCTCCTACAATGAGCAGTTCTTC	CAWSAPALSSYNEQFF
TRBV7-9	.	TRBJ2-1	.	TGTGCCAGCAGCCCAGTATCGTGGGGGGACTCTTACAATGAGCAGTTCTTC	CASSPVSWGDSYNEQFF
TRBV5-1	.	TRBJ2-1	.	TGCGCCAGCAAGAAGCCGTCTCCCTACAATGAGCAGTTCTTC	CASKKPSPYNEQFF
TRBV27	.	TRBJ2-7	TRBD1	TGTGCCAGCAGCCGCACAGGGGCCTACGAGCAGTACTTC	CASSRTGAYEQYF
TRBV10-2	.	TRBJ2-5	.	TGCGCCAGCAGTGAGCCGGCGTCCGAGGACGGAACTTACCAAGAGACCCAGTACTTC	CASSEPASEDGTYQETQYF
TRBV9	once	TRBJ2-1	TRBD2	TGTGCCAGCACCGGCGGGGGGGCTCCCAATGAGCAGTTCTTC	CASTGGGAPNEQFF
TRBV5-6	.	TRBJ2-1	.	TGTGCCAGCAGCCCTGGGAGTGAGCAGTTCTTC	CASSPGSEQFF
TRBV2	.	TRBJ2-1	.	TGTGCCACCGCCGGCACAGACCAAGAAAGCTCCTACAATGAGCAGTTCTTC	CATAGTDQESSYNEQFF
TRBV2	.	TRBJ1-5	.	TGTGCCAGCAGTTCGGCAGGGAATCAGCCCCAGCATTTT	CASSSAGNQPQHF
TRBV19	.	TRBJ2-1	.	TGTGCCAGTAGTCCGGGCGGAAGCTCCTACAATGAGCAGTTCTTC	CASSPGGSSYNEQFF
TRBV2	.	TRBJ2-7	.	TGTGCCAGCAGTGAAGCGCTTCGGTATGGCACGCAGCACTACGAGCAGTACTTC	CASSEALRYGTQHYEQYF
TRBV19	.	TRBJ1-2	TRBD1	TGTGCCAGTAGTATCCCGACAGGGGCCTATGGCTACACCTTC	CASSIPTGAYGYTF
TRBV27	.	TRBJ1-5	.	TGTGCCAGCAGTTTGGGGGGGCAGCCCCAGCATTTT	CASSLGGQPQHF
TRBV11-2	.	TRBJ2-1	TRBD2	TGTGCCAGCAGCTTACTGACTAGCGGATACAATGAGCAGTTCTTC	CASSLLTSGYNEQFF
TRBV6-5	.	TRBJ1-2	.	TGTGCCAGCAGTTACTCCCCTCTTCGGGGCTACACCTTC	CASSYSPLRGYTF
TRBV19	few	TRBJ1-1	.	TGTGCCAGTAGTATGGGTCGGCAGAACACTGAAGCTTTCTTT	CASSMGRQNTEAFF
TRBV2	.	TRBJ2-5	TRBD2	TGTGCCAGCACCAAGACTAGCGGGAGGCCGTATGAGACCCAGTACTTC	CASTKTSGRPYETQYF
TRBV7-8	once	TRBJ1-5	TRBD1	TGTGCCAGCAGCCTCGACAGGGGACCCAATCAGCCCCAGCATTTT	CASSLDRGPNQPQHF
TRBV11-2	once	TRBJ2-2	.	TGTGCCAGCAGCCTAACGCTAGTAGGGGAAACCGGGGAGCTGTTTTTT	CASSLTLVGETGELFF
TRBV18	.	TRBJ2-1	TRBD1	TGTGCCAGCTCACCACGGTGGTCCGGCCGAGCCGGGACAGATAAGGCCGATGAGCAGTTCTTC	CASSPRWSGRAGTDKADEQFF
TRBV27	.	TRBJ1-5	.	TGTGCCAGCAGTCCCTCCGGGACAAAAAGCAATCAGCCCCAGCATTTT	CASSPSGTKSNQPQHF
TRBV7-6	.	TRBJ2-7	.	TGTGCCAGCAGCTTAGCGGATGAGAGCTCCTACGAGCAGTACTTC	CASSLADESSYEQYF
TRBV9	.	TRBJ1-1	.	TGTGCCAGCAGCCCAGAGGGGGGCGACACTGAAGCTTTCTTT	CASSPEGGDTEAFF
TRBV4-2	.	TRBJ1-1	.	TGTGCCAGCAGCCAGCCAGGTTGGAACACTGAAGCTTTCTTT	CASSQPGWNTEAFF
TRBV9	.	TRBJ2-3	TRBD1	TGTGCCAGCAGCTTACAGGGGGAAGATACGCAGTATTTT	CASSLQGEDTQYF
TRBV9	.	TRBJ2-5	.	TGTGCCAGCAGCTCCACCTCGGCGGCGGGGCAGTTCGGGACCCAGTACTTC	CASSSTSAAGQFGTQYF
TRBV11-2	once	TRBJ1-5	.	TGTGCCAGCAGCCCCATGGGAGGCAATCAGCCCCAGCATTTT	CASSPMGGNQPQHF
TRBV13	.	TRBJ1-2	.	TGTGCCAGCAGCTCATCCGAGGGTGGCTACACCTTC	CASSSSEGGYTF
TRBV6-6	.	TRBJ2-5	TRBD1	TGTGCCAGCAGTTACTCGCCCGGGACAGGGGAGGAGACCCAGTACTTC	CASSYSPGTGEETQYF
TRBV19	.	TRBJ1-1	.	TGTGCCAGTAGTATGGGGAGCACTGAAGCTTTCTTT	CASSMGSTEAFF
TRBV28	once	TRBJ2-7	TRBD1	TGTGCCAGCAGTTTAGTCCCGATTACAGGGGGCTACTACGAGCAGTACTTC	CASSLVPITGGYYEQYF
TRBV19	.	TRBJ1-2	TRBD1	TGTGCCAGTAGTCCCGCCGGACAGGGGGACTATGGCTACACCTTC	CASSPAGQGDYGYTF
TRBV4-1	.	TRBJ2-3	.	TGCGCCAGCAGCCAAGAGGGGGGACGGGACCCCGATACGCAGTATTTT	CASSQEGGRDPDTQYF
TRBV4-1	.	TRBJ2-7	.	TGCGCCAGCAGCCCTACTACAGGTGCCTGGGCCGAGCAGTACTTC	CASSPTTGAWAEQYF
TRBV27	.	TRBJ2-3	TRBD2	TGTGCCAGCAGCGCGATCGTCCTAGCGGGAGGCCCCCATACGCAGTATTTT	CASSAIVLAGGPHTQYF
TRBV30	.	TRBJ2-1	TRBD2	TGTGCCTGGAGTATAGCGGGAGGGCCCTCCTACAATGAGCAGTTCTTC	CAWSIAGGPSYNEQFF
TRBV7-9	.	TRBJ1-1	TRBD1	TGTGCCAGCAGCTCGGGACAGGGGAACACTGAAGCTTTCTTT	CASSSGQGNTEAFF
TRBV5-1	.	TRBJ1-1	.	TGCGCCAGCAGCCCCCTTCCTGGTATTGAAGCTTTCTTT	CASSPLPGIEAFF
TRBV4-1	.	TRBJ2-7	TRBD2	TGCGCCAGCAGCCATGGACTAGCAGGGAGCTCCTACGAGCAGTACTTC	CASSHGLAGSSYEQYF
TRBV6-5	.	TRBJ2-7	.	TGTGCCAGCAGTTACGGGACGGCCGTTAGCGAGCAGTACTTC	CASSYGTAVSEQYF
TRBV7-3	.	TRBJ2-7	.	TGTGCCAGCAGCTTAATCCCAGGCAGAATCGACTACGAGCAGTACTTC	CASSLIPGRIDYEQYF